The clone carrying this TCR beta chain was seen only a few times. V lost 5 bases and J lost 1; bases outside the gene matches: 8. The CDR3 totals 17 residues. Germline assignment: CDR1 PRHDT and CDR2 FYEKMQ (reference sequence). In the original analysis: Amplification of reference gene primers was used by the study to estimate nucleated cell counts. The method was immunoSEQ multiplex PCR; TCRdb's version includes in-frame clones alone and lacks a portion of them. The V and J calls and clone size are taken from that table; D and trimming were inferred from the DNA. This table has roughly 70,000 clones, roughly 71% appearing once. This specimen comes from a study of blood T cell repertoires in COVID-19. Those enrolled in Seattle joined during active infection and were followed longitudinally afterward.

The sample comprised peripheral blood. The gene calls are TRBV13 and TRBJ2-2; 9 bases line up with TRBD2. The receptor was derived from a man between 60 and 75 years old with COVID-19, enrolled during active disease. The CDR3 region is CASSQIAGAMNTGELFF. The CDR3 DNA follows: TGTGCCAGCAGCCAGATAGCGGGAGCGATGAACACCGGGGAGCTGTTTTTT.